The clone carrying this T cell receptor (beta chain) was seen more than once but under ten times. The data were obtained in a study of blood T cells in healthy people across ages. Next came a second PCR, run for about 6 to 12 cycles, which used a sample-barcoded 5' primer along with a J-beta primer mix. TCRdb re-called the 5' RACE reads with MiXCR, one entry per CDR3 protein. In the table there are about 400,000 distinct CDR3 sequences, approximately 51% of which are singletons. The CDR3 extends over 11 amino acids. Germline CDR1 MDHEN, CDR2 SYDVKM. The V end was cut by 8 bases, the J end by 2 bases, with 7 bases between.

Input material: blood. The rearrangement joins TRBV28 to TRBJ2-7, with a possible D match to TRBD1 (6 bases). The receptor's source is a man aged 60-69 years in good health. The CDR3: CASGTTYEQYF. In DNA form, the CDR3 reads TGTGCCAGCGGGACAACCTACGAGCAGTACTTC.